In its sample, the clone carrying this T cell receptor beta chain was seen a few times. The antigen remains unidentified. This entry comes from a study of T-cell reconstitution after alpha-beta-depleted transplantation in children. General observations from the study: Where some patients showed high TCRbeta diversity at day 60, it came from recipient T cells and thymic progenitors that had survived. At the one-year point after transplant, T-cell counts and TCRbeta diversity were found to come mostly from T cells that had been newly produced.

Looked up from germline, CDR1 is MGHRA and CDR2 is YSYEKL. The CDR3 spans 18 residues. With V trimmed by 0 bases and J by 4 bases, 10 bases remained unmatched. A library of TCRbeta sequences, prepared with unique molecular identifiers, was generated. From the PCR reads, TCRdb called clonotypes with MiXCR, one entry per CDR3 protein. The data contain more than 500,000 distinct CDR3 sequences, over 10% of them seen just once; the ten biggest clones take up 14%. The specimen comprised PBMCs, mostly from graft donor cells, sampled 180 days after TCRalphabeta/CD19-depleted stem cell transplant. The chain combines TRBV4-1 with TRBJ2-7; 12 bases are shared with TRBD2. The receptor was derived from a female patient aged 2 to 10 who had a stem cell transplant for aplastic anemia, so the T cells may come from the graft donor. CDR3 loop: CASSQETSGRPHRYEQYV. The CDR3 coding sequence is TGCGCCAGCAGCCAAGAGACTAGCGGGAGACCGCACCGATACGAGCAGTACGTC.